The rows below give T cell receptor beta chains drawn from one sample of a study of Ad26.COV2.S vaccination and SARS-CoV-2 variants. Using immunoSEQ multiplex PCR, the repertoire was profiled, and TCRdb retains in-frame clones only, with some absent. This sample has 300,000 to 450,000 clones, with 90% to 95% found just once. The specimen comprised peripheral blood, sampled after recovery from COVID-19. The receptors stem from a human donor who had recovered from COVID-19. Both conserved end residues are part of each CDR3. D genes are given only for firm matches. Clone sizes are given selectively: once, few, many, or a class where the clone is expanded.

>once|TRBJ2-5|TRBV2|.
TGTGCCAGCAGTGAAGCTAGGGCAAAACAAGAGACCCAGTACTTC
CASSEARAKQETQYF
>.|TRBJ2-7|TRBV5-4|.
TGTGCCAGCAGCTCCAGTCTAGGTTACGAGCAGTACTTC
CASSSSLGYEQYF
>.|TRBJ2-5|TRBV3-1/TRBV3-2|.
TGTGCCAGCACCCCAGGTCTCAGATCTCAAGAGACCCAGTACTTC
CASTPGLRSQETQYF
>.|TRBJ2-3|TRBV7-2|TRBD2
TGTGCCAGCAGCTCAACTAGCGGGGGGGCCGGCGATACGCAGTATTTT
CASSSTSGGAGDTQYF
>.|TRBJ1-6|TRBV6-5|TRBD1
TGTGCCAGCGATAACAGGGGGCGGGATTCACCCCTCCACTTT
CASDNRGRDSPLHF
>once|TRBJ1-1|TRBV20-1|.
TGCAGTGCTGGGGGGTTTACTGAAGCTTTCTTT
CSAGGFTEAFF
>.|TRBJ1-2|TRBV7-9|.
TGTGCCAGCAGCTTAGGAGGGGAGAACAACTATGGCTACACCTTC
CASSLGGENNYGYTF
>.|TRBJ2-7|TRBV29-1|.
TGCAGCGTTGAAGGTCAGGGGTACGAGCAGTACTTC
CSVEGQGYEQYF
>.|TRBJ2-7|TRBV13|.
TGTGCCAGCAGCTTAGGGTTAAACGAGCAGTACTTC
CASSLGLNEQYF
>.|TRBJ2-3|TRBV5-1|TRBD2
TGCGCCAGCAGCTTGGACCCGGGGGGGGACACAGATACGCAGTATTTT
CASSLDPGGDTDTQYF
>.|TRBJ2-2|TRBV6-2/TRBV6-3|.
TGTGCCAGCAGTTACCCGGTAGATAGCGGGGAGCTGTTTTTT
CASSYPVDSGELFF
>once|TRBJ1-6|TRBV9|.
TGTGCCAGCGGGTGGAAGGTTGATTCACCCCTCCACTTT
CASGWKVDSPLHF
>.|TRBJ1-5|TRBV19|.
TGTGCCAGTAGTATTACAGGGCGCGGTCAGCCCCAGCATTTT
CASSITGRGQPQHF
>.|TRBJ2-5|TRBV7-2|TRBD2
TGTGCCAGCAGCTGGTCTAGCGGGGGGGCCGGAGAGACCCAGTACTTC
CASSWSSGGAGETQYF
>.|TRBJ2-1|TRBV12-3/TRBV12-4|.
TGTGCCAGCAGTTTAAGGGGTAATGAGCAGTTCTTC
CASSLRGNEQFF
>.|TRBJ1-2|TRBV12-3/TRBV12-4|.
TGTGCCAGCAGTTTCAGGGTTTATGGCTACACCTTC
CASSFRVYGYTF
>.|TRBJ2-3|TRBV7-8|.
TGTGCCAGCAGCCGAGGGACCCTTGGTGCAGATACGCAGTATTTT
CASSRGTLGADTQYF
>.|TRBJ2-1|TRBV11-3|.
TGTGCCAGCAGCCCCTATCAGGCTCAAGAGCAGTTCTTC
CASSPYQAQEQFF
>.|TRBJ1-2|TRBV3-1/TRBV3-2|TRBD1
TGTGCCAGCAGCCCTGGACAGGGAATAAACTATGGCTACACCTTC
CASSPGQGINYGYTF
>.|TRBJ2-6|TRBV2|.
TGTGCCAGCACAGATCCCAGCCTCAGGGCCAACGTCCTGACTTTC
CASTDPSLRANVLTF
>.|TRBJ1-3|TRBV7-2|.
TGTGCCAGCAGCTTAGTTGCAGGGCTCGGAAACACCATATATTTT
CASSLVAGLGNTIYF
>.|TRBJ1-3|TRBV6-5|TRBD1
TGTGCCAGCAGTAGGGGACAGGCGGGAAACACCATATATTTT
CASSRGQAGNTIYF
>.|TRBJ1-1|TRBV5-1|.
TGCGCCAGCAGCCCAGCACACGGAGTGAACACTGAAGCTTTCTTT
CASSPAHGVNTEAFF
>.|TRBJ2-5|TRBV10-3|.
TGTGCCATCAGTGTTAACGGGGGCGACCAAGAGACCCAGTACTTC
CAISVNGGDQETQYF
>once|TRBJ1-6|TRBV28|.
TGTGCCAGCAGCCCGGGTGGAAAAGGTAATTCACCCCTCCACTTT
CASSPGGKGNSPLHF
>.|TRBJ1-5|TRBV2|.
TGTGCCAGCAACGTTCTAGGGGTAGCGGGCAATCAGCCCCAGCATTTT
CASNVLGVAGNQPQHF
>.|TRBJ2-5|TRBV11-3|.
TGTGCCAGCAGCCGCGACAGCCAAGAGACCCAGTACTTC
CASSRDSQETQYF
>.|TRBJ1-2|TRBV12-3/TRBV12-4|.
TGTGCCAGCAAACCTGACGAGTATGGCTACACCTTC
CASKPDEYGYTF
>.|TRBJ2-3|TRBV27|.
TGTGCCAGCAGTCAATACACAGGGAAAAGCACAGATACGCAGTATTTT
CASSQYTGKSTDTQYF
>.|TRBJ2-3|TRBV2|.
TGTGCCAGCAGTGAAGCGCTTATAGGGGTCATAAGGGATACGCAGTATTTT
CASSEALIGVIRDTQYF
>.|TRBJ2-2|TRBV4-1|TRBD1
TGCGCCAGCAGCCAGTTACAGGGGACCGGGGAGCTGTTTTTT
CASSQLQGTGELFF
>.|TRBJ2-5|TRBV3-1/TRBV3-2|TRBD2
TGTGCCAGCAGCTCCGGACTAGCGGGCGAGACCCAGTACTTC
CASSSGLAGETQYF
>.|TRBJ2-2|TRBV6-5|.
TGTGCCAGCAGTCGACAGGTAGAGGGGGAGCTGTTTTTT
CASSRQVEGELFF
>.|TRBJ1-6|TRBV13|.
TGTGCCAGCAGCCGTGAGAATAATTCACCCCTCCACTTT
CASSRENNSPLHF
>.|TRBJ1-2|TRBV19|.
TGTGCCAGTAGTGTGGACAGAAACTATGGCTACACCTTC
CASSVDRNYGYTF
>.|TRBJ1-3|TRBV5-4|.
TGTGCCAGCAGCTCTCCAGGGGCGGCTGGAAACACCATATATTTT
CASSSPGAAGNTIYF
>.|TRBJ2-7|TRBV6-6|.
TGTGCCAGCAGTTACATACAGTCGTACGAGCAGTACTTC
CASSYIQSYEQYF
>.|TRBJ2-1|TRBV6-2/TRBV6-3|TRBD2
TGTGCCAGCAGTTACGTTACTAGCGAGGTCAATGAGCAGTTCTTC
CASSYVTSEVNEQFF
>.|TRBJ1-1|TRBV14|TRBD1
TGTGCCAGCAGCCAACGGACAGGATCTCTCACTGAAGCTTTCTTT
CASSQRTGSLTEAFF
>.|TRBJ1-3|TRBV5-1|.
TGCGCCAGCAGCTCCCAAGGAAACACCATATATTTT
CASSSQGNTIYF
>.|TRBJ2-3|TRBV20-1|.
TGCAGTGCTAGGAAGGCAGATACGCAGTATTTT
CSARKADTQYF
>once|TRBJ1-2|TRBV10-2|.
TGCGCCAGCAGTGAAGGCCCCGAGGTTGGCTACACCTTC
CASSEGPEVGYTF
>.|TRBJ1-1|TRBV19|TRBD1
TGTGCCAGTAGTAAGGACAGGGCGGCCACTGAAGCTTTCTTT
CASSKDRAATEAFF
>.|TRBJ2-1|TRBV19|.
TGTGCCAGTATTGATCCATATAGATATGAGCAGTTCTTC
CASIDPYRYEQFF
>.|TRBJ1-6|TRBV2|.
TGTGCCAGCAGTGATGGGAGGGAGGGGATCGGTTCACCCCTCCACTTT
CASSDGREGIGSPLHF
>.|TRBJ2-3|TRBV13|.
TGTGCCAGCAGCTTGGGGCATACCGGCGCAGATACGCAGTATTTT
CASSLGHTGADTQYF
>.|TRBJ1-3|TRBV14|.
TGTGCCAGCAGCCCCACGAGCAGGACGGGTGGAAACACCATATATTTT
CASSPTSRTGGNTIYF
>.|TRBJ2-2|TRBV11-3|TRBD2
TGTGCCAGCAGCTCCGGACAGATTGCGGGAGGGAACACCGGGGAGCTGTTTTTT
CASSSGQIAGGNTGELFF
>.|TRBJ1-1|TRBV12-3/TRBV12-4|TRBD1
TGTGCCAGCAGTTCCACGGGACAGCCCACTTTCTTT
CASSSTGQPTFF
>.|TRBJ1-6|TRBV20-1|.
TGCAGTGCTAGTCCCGTAGGGTCACCCCTCCACTTT
CSASPVGSPLHF
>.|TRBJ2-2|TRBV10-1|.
TGCGCCAGCAGTGAGACAGTAAACACCGGGGAGCTGTTTTTT
CASSETVNTGELFF